This T cell receptor (beta chain) was obtained from a study of control samples from healthy donors and cancer patients. This table comes from immunoSEQ multiplex PCR, and its TCRdb copy is limited to in-frame clones, with some not included. The data contain roughly 90,000 clones, roughly 86% of them singletons. Germline V gives CDR1 MDHEN, CDR2 SYDVKM. The V gene end was trimmed by 5 bases and the J gene end by 3 bases; junction bases not matched to a gene: 5. This CDR3 region has 14 residues. The sequence was collected from a woman aged 55-70 years in good health. The chain is built from TRBV28 and TRBJ1-2, with TRBD1 matching 8 bases. Sequences were obtained from blood. CDR3 in amino acids: CASSPMTGDYGYTF. For the CDR3, the DNA is TGTGCCAGCAGTCCCATGACAGGGGACTATGGCTACACCTTC.